This T cell receptor beta chain was observed in a study of blood T cell repertoires in COVID-19. Study details: The samples span acute and convalescent COVID-19 from the United States, Italy and Spain. In each case, the material was cDNA or gDNA derived from T cells, B-cell-depleted T cells, or PBMCs.

How the authors handled the data: From reference gene primer amplification, estimates of nucleated cell counts were derived. Some clones are missing from TCRdb's copy, which holds only in-frame ones; the method was immunoSEQ multiplex PCR. That table supplies the V and J calls and clone size; D and trimming were determined from the DNA. This table has some 200,000 clones, around 86% appearing once. Per germline, CDR1 LNHDA and CDR2 SQIVND (reference sequence). V was clipped by 3 bases and J by 3 bases, with 8 bases between them. The CDR3 totals 13 residues. This sequence joins TRBV19 and TRBJ2-5; the D gene is possibly TRBD2 (5 bases). Sequencing was performed on peripheral blood. The receptor was derived from a woman of 80 years or more in a cohort sampled during active or convalescent COVID-19. In DNA form, the CDR3 reads TGTGCCAGTAGTATCCGGGGTGAAGAGACCCAGTACTTC. Protein sequence: CASSIRGEETQYF.